The entry below gives a single T cell receptor beta chain sequence along with its context. Its antigen is still unknown. This sample was included in a study of vaccination effects on CD4 cells after COVID-19. Expansion with viral peptide pools was applied to antigen-specific CD4+ T cells by the ViraFEST assay prior to sequencing. Investigators separated out CD4+ T cells once 10 days of culture had passed. Participants were given two doses of BNT162b2 or mRNA-1273 vaccine. Each vaccine recipient was nucleocapsid antibody negative and had no prior SARS-CoV-2 infection. The protocol was immunoSEQ multiplex PCR, while the TCRdb copy is restricted to in-frame clones and leaves out a portion. The table has fewer than 90,000 clones, roughly 80% seen once. In germline, CDR1 is SGDLS, CDR2 YYNGEE. V was pared by 0 bases and J by 0 bases, with 2 bases between. This CDR3 is built from 13 residues.

This sequence was found in a human donor who received a COVID-19 vaccine. Sample: CD4+ T cells from PBMCs cultured with HCoV-OC43 spike peptides, taken after COVID-19 vaccination. Subset reported: HCoV-OC43 spike overlapping peptide pool stimulation. This chain joins TRBV9 and TRBJ2-3; the D is unclear. CDR3 sequence: CASSVESTDTQYF. The CDR3, as DNA: TGTGCCAGCAGCGTAGAGAGCACAGATACGCAGTATTTT. Combining the CDR3 with reference TRBV9 and TRBJ2-3 gives the whole variable domain DSGVTQTPKHLITATGQRVTLRCSPRSGDLSVYWYQQSLDQGLQFLIQYYNGEERAKGNILERFSAQQFPDLHSELNLSSLELGDSALYFCASSVESTDTQYFGPGTRLTVL.